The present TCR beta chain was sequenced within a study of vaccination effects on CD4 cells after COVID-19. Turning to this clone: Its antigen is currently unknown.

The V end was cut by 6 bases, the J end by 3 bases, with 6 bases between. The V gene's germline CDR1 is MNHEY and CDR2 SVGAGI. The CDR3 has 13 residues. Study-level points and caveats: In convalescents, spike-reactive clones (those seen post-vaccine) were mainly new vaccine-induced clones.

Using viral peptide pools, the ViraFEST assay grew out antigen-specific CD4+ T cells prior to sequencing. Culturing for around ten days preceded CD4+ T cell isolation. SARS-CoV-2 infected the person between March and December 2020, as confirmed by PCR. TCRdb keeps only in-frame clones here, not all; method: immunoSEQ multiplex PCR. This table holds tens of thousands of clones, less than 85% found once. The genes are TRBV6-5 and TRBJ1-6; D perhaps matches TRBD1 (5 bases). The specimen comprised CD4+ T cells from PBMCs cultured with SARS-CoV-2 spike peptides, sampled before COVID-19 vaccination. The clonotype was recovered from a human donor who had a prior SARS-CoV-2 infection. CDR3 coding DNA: TGTGCCAGCAGGACAGACTATAATTCACCCCTCCACTTT. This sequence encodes CASRTDYNSPLHF.